What follows are 17 T cell receptor beta chains derived from one specimen sequenced in a study of blood T cells in healthy people across ages. Primed by a sample-barcoded 5' primer and a J-beta primer mix, a second PCR proceeded for about 6 to 11 cycles. TCRdb fed the 5' RACE reads into MiXCR, producing one record per CDR3 protein. The sample consists of some 640,000 distinct CDR3 sequences, about 52% of them appearing once. Sequencing was performed on blood. The receptors shown here come from a woman aged 55-70 years in good health.

The chain couples TRBV20-1 to TRBJ2-7; D is possibly TRBD2 (6 bases). CDR1 and CDR2 (germline): DFQATT, SNEGSKA (reference sequence). The CDR3 consists of 16 residues. The V and J ends lost 0 bases and 7 bases respectively, with 22 bases between them. CDR3 in DNA: TGCAGTGCTAGAGATTGGAGTAGCGGTAACTGGGGGGAGCAGTACTTC. Translated: CSARDWSSGNWGEQYF.

This CDR3 reads CSAKGQYQETQYF. The CDR3 DNA reads as TGCAGTGCCAAGGGACAGTACCAAGAGACCCAGTACTTC. This rearrangement joins TRBV20-1 to TRBJ2-5, with 7 bases lining up with TRBD1. Per the germline V gene, CDR1 is DFQATT and CDR2 is SNEGSKA (reference sequence). CDR3 size: 13 residues. Unmatched junction bases numbered 4, after V lost 6 bases and J lost 0 bases.

This clonotype was recorded only once. The J gene is TRBJ2-7, the V gene TRBV9, with D unclear. The CDR3 runs 15 residues. With 0 bases removed from V and 3 bases from J, the gap between germline ends came to 13 bases. Germline lookup yields CDR1 SGDLS and CDR2 YYNGEE. CDR3 DNA: TGTGCCAGCAGCGTAGTAGGTGAGGTGAGCTACGAGCAGTACTTC. Translation: CASSVVGEVSYEQYF. The full variable domain, with the rest looked up from reference TRBV9 and TRBJ2-7, is DSGVTQTPKHLITATGQRVTLRCSPRSGDLSVYWYQQSLDQGLQFLIQYYNGEERAKGNILERFSAQQFPDLHSELNLSSLELGDSALYFCASSVVGEVSYEQYFGPGTRLTVT.

The chain couples TRBV21-1 to TRBJ2-7; the table's D call, TRBD2, was not checked against the DNA. TRBV21-1 is described as a pseudogene. The CDR3 is 16 residues long. CDR3 DNA: TGTGCCAGCAGCAAAAGATTGCCTAGCGGCTCCTACGAGCAGTACTTC. Its translation is CASSKRLPSGSYEQYF.

This chain uses TRBV6-2 or TRBV6-3 with TRBJ1-2, with D possibly being TRBD1 (5 bases). Germline V gives CDR1 MNHEY, CDR2 SVGEGT. The CDR3 runs to 12 residues. V was clipped by 6 bases and J by 2 bases, with 7 bases between them. CDR3 sequence: CASRQDNYGYTF. The CDR3 bases are TGTGCCAGCAGACAGGACAACTATGGCTACACCTTC.

This rearrangement joins TRBV11-2 to TRBJ2-5, with 12 bases aligning to TRBD2. The tail of the sequence fits TRBJ2-7 better, so the J call may be wrong. Germline assignment: CDR1 SGHAT and CDR2 FQNNGV. This CDR3 has 21 residues. The CDR3 nucleotides are TGTGCCAGCAGCTTTCCAATTACTGCCCCACCTAGCGGGAGGGCGCTTAACGAGCAGTACTTC. It is translated as CASSFPITAPPSGRALNEQYF.

The chain has TRBV29-1 and TRBJ1-4; the D is unclear. V was trimmed by 6 bases and J by 3 bases, leaving 11 bases between them. Germline-derived CDR1 and CDR2 are SQVTM and ANQGSEA. The CDR3 runs to 13 residues. CDR3 amino acids: CSVPSAANEKLFF. The CDR3 DNA follows: TGCAGCGTCCCTAGCGCAGCTAATGAAAAACTGTTTTTT.

The chain employs TRBV5-6 and TRBJ2-2; 8 bases fit TRBD2. Germline lookup yields CDR1 SGHDT and CDR2 YYEEEE. V was clipped by 6 bases and J by 0 bases; unmatched bases: 7. CDR3 length: 16 residues. CDR3 protein: CASNDGRATNTGELFF. CDR3 nucleotide sequence: TGTGCCAGCAACGACGGGAGGGCGACGAACACCGGGGAGCTGTTTTTT.

V and J are TRBV25-1 and TRBJ1-5; D is uncertain. The V end lost 5 bases, the J end lost 2 bases, and 13 bases lay between the germline ends. Germline V CDR1 and CDR2: MGHDK, SYGVNS. The CDR3 loop spans 15 amino acids. CDR3 region: CASSRGRDGNQPQHF. CDR3 in DNA: TGTGCCAGCAGTCGCGGAAGGGATGGCAATCAGCCCCAGCATTTT.

This clonotype was observed a few times. This rearrangement joins TRBV12-3 or TRBV12-4 to TRBJ1-2; possible D gene TRBD1, 5 bases. The CDR3 has 18 amino acids. The germline V and J ends were trimmed by 3 bases and 4 bases, with 24 bases remaining between them. The CDR3 region has the DNA TGTGCCAGCAGTTTTTTCCCCGGGACTTTCGATAAACGCTATGGCTACACCTTC. Translation: CASSFFPGTFDKRYGYTF.

The chain employs TRBV5-4 and TRBJ2-1; 10 nucleotides align to TRBD2. Unmatched junction bases numbered 11, after V lost 7 bases and J lost 7 bases. Germline-derived CDR1 and CDR2 are SGHNT and YYREEE (reference sequence). The CDR3 sequence is 15 residues long. For the CDR3, the DNA is TGTGCCAGCGAAAGGGCTAGCGGGAGACGAAATGAGCAGTTCTTC. Its protein is CASERASGRRNEQFF.

This clonotype showed up just a few times. This chain uses TRBV7-2 with TRBJ2-3, with 11 nucleotides matching TRBD2. This CDR3 spans 20 amino acids. V lost 2 bases to trimming and J lost 6 bases; unmatched junction nucleotides: 19. Germline assignment: CDR1 SGHTA and CDR2 FQGNSA. CDR3 DNA: TGTGCCAGCAGCTTATTAGCCCTCCCGACTAGCGGGGCCCGGGGTGATACGCAGTATTTT. This codes for CASSLLALPTSGARGDTQYF.

This clonotype was seen a handful of times. The chain couples TRBV7-2 to TRBJ2-5; D is uncertain. The CDR3 is 13 amino acids. Germline loops: CDR1 SGHTA, CDR2 FQGNSA. The V end was cut by 3 bases, the J end by 5 bases, with 10 bases between. The CDR3 coding sequence is TGTGCCAGCAGCTTCTCCTCAATGGAGACCCAGTACTTC. It specifies CASSFSSMETQYF.

J is TRBJ2-7 and V is TRBV20-1; D is possibly TRBD1 (6 bases). The CDR3 loop spans 11 amino acids. V was clipped by 5 bases and J by 3 bases, with 8 bases between them. CDR1 is DFQATT, CDR2 SNEGSKA, per germline (reference sequence). The chain's CDR3 is CSAPDSYEQYF. CDR3 coding DNA: TGCAGTGCTCCGGACAGCTACGAGCAGTACTTC.

On this clonotype: With a much larger clone just one base away, this may be a read error. The genes are TRBV29-1 and TRBJ2-1, with TRBD2 matching over 9 bases. Germline values: CDR1 SQVTM, CDR2 ANQGSEA. The CDR3 sequence is 14 residues long. CDR3 sequence reads: CSVAGTSSYNVQFF. The CDR3 DNA sequence: TGCAGCGTAGCCGGGACTAGCTCCTACAATGTGCAGTTCTTC.

This clonotype was recorded a few times. The chain recombines TRBV7-9 with TRBJ2-1; TRBD2 matches at 8 bases. CDR1 is SEHNR, CDR2 FQNEAQ, per germline (reference sequence). V lost 1 base, J lost 7 bases, and 6 bases stayed unmatched. The CDR3 has 15 amino acids. The CDR3 loop reads CASSLERTSRNEQFF. The DNA of the CDR3 is TGTGCCAGCAGCTTAGAGAGGACTAGCAGGAATGAGCAGTTCTTC.

There are a few counts of this clonotype. The rearrangement uses TRBV7-2 and TRBJ2-3, with D possibly matching TRBD2 (6 bases). CDR1 and CDR2 (germline): SGHTA, FQGNSA. The CDR3 extends over 14 amino acids. V lost 5 bases and J lost 2, with 11 bases in between. This CDR3 is CASSPRTNTDTQYF. CDR3 coding DNA: TGTGCCAGCAGCCCCCGGACTAACACAGATACGCAGTATTTT.